This T cell receptor beta chain appears in the sequencing data of a study of shared clonotypes between healthy human individuals. Repertoires were generated with immunoSEQ multiplex PCR, while TCRdb's copy carries only in-frame clones and drops some. The sample consists of some 530,000 clones, about 84% of them appearing once. There were only Caucasian adults among the donors, and all lived in Nashville, Tennessee. The table lists this clone with a count of one. The CDR3 totals 12 residues. This receptor was taken from a middle-aged woman in good health. Some clones in this sample may be carry-over from other donors' samples. This chain connects TRBV21-1 to TRBJ2-5; the table calls TRBD2, which could not be checked here. TRBV21-1 is noted as a pseudogene. The material sequenced was PBMCs. CDR3 sequence reads: CASSKARETQYF. The CDR3 DNA sequence: TGTGCCAGCAGCAAAGCTCGTGAGACCCAGTACTTC.